This T cell receptor beta chain is from a study of blood T cells in healthy people across ages. Ten or more counts support this clonotype. CDR1 and CDR2 from the germline V gene are DFQATT and SNEGSKA (reference sequence). Trimming took 6 bases from V and 3 from J; bases not matched to a gene: 7. CDR3 length: 14 residues. Sample-barcoded 5' priming and a J-beta primer mix drove a second PCR of about 6 to 12 cycles. Unique molecular identifiers of 12 random nucleotides labeled each cDNA. TCRdb used MiXCR to reprocess the 5' RACE reads, holding one entry per CDR3 protein. Of 700,000 or so distinct CDR3 sequences listed, roughly 20% are singletons.

The sequenced sample was blood. The receptor comes from a man aged 70-80 years in good health. V is TRBV20-1 and J is TRBJ2-7; 11 bases match TRBD1. This chain's CDR3 is CSATGQGAIYEQYF. For the CDR3, the DNA is TGCAGTGCAACCGGACAGGGGGCTATCTACGAGCAGTACTTC.